This paragraph covers one T cell receptor (beta chain) sequence. Its specificity is unknown. The data originate from a study of cytotoxic CD8 clonotypes in ibrutinib-treated CLL. Overall study context: Response samples were drawn at a median of approximately 11 months of treatment, range 6 to 36.

Germline V gene lookup returns CDR1 LNHDA and CDR2 SQIVND (reference sequence). The CDR3 extends over 15 amino acids. The trim removed 8 bases at V and 4 bases at J, leaving 11 bases unmatched. The study, taken as a whole, reports: Baseline-level clonality went beyond age-matched healthy donors and moved in step with circulating CD8+ T-cell counts. Stable or contracted on treatment, public clonotypes were also uncommon. Sampling times, which were not matched between the groups, differed between sustained-remission patients and progressing patients.

Produced via immunoSEQ multiplex PCR; TCRdb's table is partial and in-frame only. Among approximately 300,000 clones listed, about 80% were seen once. This rearrangement joins TRBV19 to TRBJ1-2; 9 bases are a match to TRBD1. The material sequenced was PBMCs, taken before ibrutinib treatment. The clonotype comes from a human donor with chronic lymphocytic leukemia. The CDR3 DNA reads as TGTGCCAGTTACACCGGGACAGGGAGTGGCTATGGCTACACCTTC. Translated, it gives CASYTGTGSGYGYTF.